This T cell receptor beta chain appears in the sequencing data of a study of blood T cells in healthy people across ages. Overall study findings and caveats: One million T cells yielded diversity estimates that were considered underestimates. Among long-lived donors, naive CD4+ cells were more numerous and diversity higher than in aged donors.

Next came a second PCR, run for about 6 to 11 cycles, which used a sample-barcoded 5' primer along with a J-beta primer mix. A single record per CDR3 protein comes from TCRdb applying MiXCR to the 5' RACE reads. The table shows more than 1 million distinct CDR3 sequences, with more than 40% occurring only once. As for this clonotype: Its antigen is currently unknown.

Each of the donors had approximately 10 milliliters of peripheral blood drawn into EDTA-treated Vacutainer tubes. Isolation recovered at least 7 million PBMCs from every sample. The receptor's source is a woman aged 55-69 years in good health. The source material was blood.

CDR3 residues: CASSRVGRRGNNEQFF. The CDR3, as DNA: TGTGCCAGCAGCCGAGTGGGGAGAAGAGGTAACAATGAGCAGTTCTTC. The gene calls are TRBV14 and TRBJ2-1, with D possibly matching TRBD2 (5 bases). With 4 bases removed from V and 5 bases from J, the gap between germline ends came to 18 bases. Germline V gene lookup returns CDR1 SGHDN and CDR2 FVKESK. The CDR3 spans 16 residues.